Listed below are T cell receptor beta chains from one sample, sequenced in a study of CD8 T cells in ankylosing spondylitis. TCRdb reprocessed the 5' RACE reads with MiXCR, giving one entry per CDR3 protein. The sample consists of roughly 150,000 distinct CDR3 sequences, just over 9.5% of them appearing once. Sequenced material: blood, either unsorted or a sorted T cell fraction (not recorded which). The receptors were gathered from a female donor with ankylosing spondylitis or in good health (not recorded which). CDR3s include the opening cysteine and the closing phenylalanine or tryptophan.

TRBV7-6,CASSMIAGGGDEQFF
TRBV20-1,CSARGPGLIANYGYTF
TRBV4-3,CASSQGISNEQFF
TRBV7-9,CASSFSRDYSYNEQFF
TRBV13,CASSMGLIATEAFF
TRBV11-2,CASSLTSGSGETQYF
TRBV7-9,CASRPDRSPEAFF
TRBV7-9,CASSYPSETQYF
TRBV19,CASSRDYRSPEAFF
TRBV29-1,CSVQTGVKGNTIYF
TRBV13,CASSMGQNNQPQHF
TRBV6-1,CASSPTRFNEQFF
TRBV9,CASSVGDRSSYEQYF
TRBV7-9,CASSSWDQGDNEQFF
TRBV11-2,CASSFGRTYEQYF
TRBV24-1,CAPPTKGLLNEQFF
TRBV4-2,CASRDFSSYNEQFF
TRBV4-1,CASSFPGVSGANVLTF
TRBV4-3,CASSQGGSSYGYTF
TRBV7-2,CASSLRGERTEAFF
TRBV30,CAWSVEGEQFF
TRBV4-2,CASSQFRNQAFF
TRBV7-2,CASSPHGPDLNEQFF
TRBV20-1,CSARLPTFYEQYF
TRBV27,CASSTVTGYGIYNEQFF
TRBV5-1,CASSLANRGLHEDTQYF
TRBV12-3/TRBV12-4,CASSHIGANEQFF
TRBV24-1,CATSDSPGTDGYTF
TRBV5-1,CASSLEGLAGAGYEQYF
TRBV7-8,CASSLAGERDEQFF
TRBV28,CASSSSTSGLAETQYF
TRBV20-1,CSARAVEEAYEQYF
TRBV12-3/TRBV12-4,CASSLIRGLYEQFF
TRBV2,CASSDPGAGETQYF
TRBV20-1,CSATPPDRALGEQYF
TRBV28,CASSTKSKLARIETQYF
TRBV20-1,CSARGGTSNEKLFF
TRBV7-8,CASSPRLAGGILNEQFF
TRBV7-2,CASSLMVGDETQYF
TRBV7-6,CASSERLAGTERRGSYEQYF
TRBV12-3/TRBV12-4,CASFRDRGTEAFF
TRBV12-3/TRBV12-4,CASSLEDREAGELFF
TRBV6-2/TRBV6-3,CASSLDSETQYF
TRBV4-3,CASSQVGGLAGVEQFF
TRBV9,CASSSRGGPRDEQYF
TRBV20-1,CSARDRHAASTDTQYF
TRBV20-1,CSARDPGSAMDEQFF
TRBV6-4,CASSAGSTGELFF
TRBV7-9,CASSFDSVAFF